A selection of T cell receptor beta chains follows, all from one sample in a study of persistence of HIV-infected CD4 T cells. TCRdb keeps only in-frame clones here, not all; method: immunoSEQ multiplex PCR. The sample consists of 25,000 to 30,000 clones, around 82% of them appearing once. The antigens for these receptors are not known. The source material was CD4+ T cells sorted from PBMCs after approximately 19-hour stimulation, sampled from a patient who received antiretroviral therapy. The receptors originated from an adult man with HIV who was CMV-seropositive. Each CDR3 is given with its conserved first and last residue. D genes are given only for firm matches. The listing skips clone size in some rows; elsewhere it reads once, few, many or a size class.

CDR3aa: CASSTPGARRTYNEQFF
CDR3nt: TGTGCCAGTAGTACGCCGGGAGCGCGTAGGACCTACAATGAGCAGTTCTTC
d_gene: .
v_gene: TRBV19
j_gene: TRBJ2-1
abundance: .

CDR3aa: CASSPAFGVSGSYEQYF
CDR3nt: TGTGCCAGTAGTCCGGCTTTCGGGGTGTCGGGCTCCTACGAGCAGTACTTC
d_gene: .
v_gene: TRBV19
j_gene: TRBJ2-7
abundance: .

CDR3aa: CATSRDRGNTIYF
CDR3nt: TGTGCCACCAGCAGAGATCGAGGAAACACCATATATTTT
d_gene: .
v_gene: TRBV15
j_gene: TRBJ1-3
abundance: once

CDR3aa: CASSLAVSSGANVLTF
CDR3nt: TGTGCCAGCAGCTTGGCAGTAAGCTCTGGGGCCAACGTCCTGACTTTC
d_gene: .
v_gene: TRBV5-5
j_gene: TRBJ2-6
abundance: .

CDR3aa: CATGGAGSGANVLTF
CDR3nt: TGTGCCACCGGGGGGGCGGGCTCTGGGGCCAACGTCCTGACTTTC
d_gene: .
v_gene: TRBV24-1
j_gene: TRBJ2-6
abundance: .

CDR3aa: CASTNVFGTDTQYF
CDR3nt: TGCGCCAGCACCAACGTTTTTGGCACAGATACGCAGTATTTT
d_gene: .
v_gene: TRBV10-2
j_gene: TRBJ2-3
abundance: once

CDR3aa: CASRTGPWRDTEAFF
CDR3nt: TGTGCCAGCAGGACGGGACCCTGGCGAGACACTGAAGCTTTCTTT
d_gene: .
v_gene: TRBV2
j_gene: TRBJ1-1
abundance: .

CDR3aa: CASSTDSGGLNTEAFF
CDR3nt: TGTGCCAGCTCAACGGACAGCGGGGGGCTGAACACTGAAGCTTTCTTT
d_gene: .
v_gene: TRBV18
j_gene: TRBJ1-1
abundance: .

CDR3aa: CASSEFRGDTDTQYF
CDR3nt: TGCGCCAGCAGTGAATTCAGGGGAGACACAGATACGCAGTATTTT
d_gene: .
v_gene: TRBV10-1
j_gene: TRBJ2-3
abundance: .

CDR3aa: CASSLYSTPLHF
CDR3nt: TGTGCCAGCAGTTTATACAGCACACCCCTCCACTTT
d_gene: .
v_gene: TRBV12-3/TRBV12-4
j_gene: TRBJ1-6
abundance: .

CDR3aa: CASSLGLNSGANVLTF
CDR3nt: TGTGCCAGCAGCTTAGGTCTAAACTCTGGGGCCAACGTCCTGACTTTC
d_gene: .
v_gene: TRBV11-3
j_gene: TRBJ2-6
abundance: .

CDR3aa: CASGNSLQVGEQYF
CDR3nt: TGTGCCAGCGGCAACAGCCTACAGGTAGGCGAGCAGTACTTC
d_gene: .
v_gene: TRBV7-9
j_gene: TRBJ2-7
abundance: .

CDR3aa: CASRHTGGKTQYF
CDR3nt: TGTGCCAGCAGGCATACAGGGGGTAAGACCCAGTACTTC
d_gene: TRBD1
v_gene: TRBV11-1
j_gene: TRBJ2-5
abundance: .

CDR3aa: CASSLVSGTGYMDTEAFF
CDR3nt: TGTGCCAGCAGCTTAGTGTCCGGGACAGGGTACATGGACACTGAAGCTTTCTTT
d_gene: TRBD1
v_gene: TRBV7-8
j_gene: TRBJ1-1
abundance: few

CDR3aa: CASSPSGGTQYF
CDR3nt: TGTGCCAGTAGTCCTAGCGGTGGTACGCAGTATTTT
d_gene: TRBD2
v_gene: TRBV19
j_gene: TRBJ2-3
abundance: once

CDR3aa: CASSSRESATNEKLFF
CDR3nt: TGTGCCAGCAGCTCCAGGGAGTCGGCAACTAATGAAAAACTGTTTTTT
d_gene: .
v_gene: TRBV5-4
j_gene: TRBJ1-4
abundance: .